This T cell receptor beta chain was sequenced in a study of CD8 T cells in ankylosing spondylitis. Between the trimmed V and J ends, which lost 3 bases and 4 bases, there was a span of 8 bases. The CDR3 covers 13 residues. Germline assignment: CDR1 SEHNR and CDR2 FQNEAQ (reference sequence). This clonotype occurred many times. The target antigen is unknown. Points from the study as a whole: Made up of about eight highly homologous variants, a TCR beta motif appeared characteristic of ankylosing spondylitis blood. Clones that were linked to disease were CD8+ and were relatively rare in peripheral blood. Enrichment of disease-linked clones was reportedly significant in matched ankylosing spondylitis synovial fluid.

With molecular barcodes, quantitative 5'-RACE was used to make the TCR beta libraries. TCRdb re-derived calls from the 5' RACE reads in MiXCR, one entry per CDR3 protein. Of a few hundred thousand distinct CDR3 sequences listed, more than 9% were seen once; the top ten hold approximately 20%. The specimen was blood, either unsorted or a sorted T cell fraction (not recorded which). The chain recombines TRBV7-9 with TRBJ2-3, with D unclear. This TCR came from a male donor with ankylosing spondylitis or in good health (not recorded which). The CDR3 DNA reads TGTGCCAGCAGCTTTAAGGGCCCAGATACGCAGTATTTT. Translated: CASSFKGPDTQYF.